This TCR beta chain was recovered during a study of T cells in Graves' hyperthyroidism and ophthalmopathy. Amplification targeted TCR beta CDR3 regions from RNA transcripts. The HTBI primer set was used in a first-round RT-PCR of the TCR CDR3. Each CDR3 protein is one row after TCRdb ran MiXCR on the multiplex PCR reads. The repertoire holds over 500,000 distinct CDR3 sequences, with approximately 14% as singletons. This clonotype was counted a few times. Its antigen is unidentified. Findings and caveats of the study: Ophthalmopathy onset followed model prediction by a median roughly 6.5 months.

Germline lookup yields CDR1 SGDLS and CDR2 YYNGEE. Trimming took off 3 bases at V and 1 base at J, with 9 bases between the two ends. The CDR3 runs to 14 residues. The chain links TRBV9 to TRBJ2-3; D gene unclear. The sequence was obtained from a middle-aged woman with Graves' hyperthyroidism. Sequencing input: blood. The CDR3 bases are TGTGCCAGCAGCGCGAACCCAGGCACAGATACGCAGTATTTT. This sequence encodes CASSANPGTDTQYF. Combining the CDR3 with reference TRBV9 and TRBJ2-3 gives the whole variable domain DSGVTQTPKHLITATGQRVTLRCSPRSGDLSVYWYQQSLDQGLQFLIQYYNGEERAKGNILERFSAQQFPDLHSELNLSSLELGDSALYFCASSANPGTDTQYFGPGTRLTVL.